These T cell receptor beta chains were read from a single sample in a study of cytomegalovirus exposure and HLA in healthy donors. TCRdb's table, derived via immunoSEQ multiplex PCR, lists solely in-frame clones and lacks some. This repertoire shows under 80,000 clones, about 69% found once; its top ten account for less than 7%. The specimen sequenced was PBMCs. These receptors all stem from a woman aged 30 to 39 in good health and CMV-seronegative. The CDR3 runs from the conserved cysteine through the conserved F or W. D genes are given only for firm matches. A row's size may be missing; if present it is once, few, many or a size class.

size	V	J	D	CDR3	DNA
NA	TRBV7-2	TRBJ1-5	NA	CASSLSGVGNQPQHF	TGTGCCAGCAGCTTATCAGGGGTTGGCAATCAGCCCCAGCATTTT
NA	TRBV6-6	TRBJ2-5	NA	CASTASSPGAQYF	TGTGCCAGCACCGCGAGTAGCCCAGGGGCCCAGTACTTC
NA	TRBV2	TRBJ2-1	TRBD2	CATSRTSDNEQFF	TGTGCCACCAGTAGGACTAGCGATAATGAGCAGTTCTTC
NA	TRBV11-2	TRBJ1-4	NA	CASRPTAGGEKLFF	TGTGCCAGCAGACCGACCGCGGGAGGAGAAAAACTGTTTTTT
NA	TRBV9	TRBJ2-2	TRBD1	CASSATGVVTGELFF	TGTGCCAGCAGCGCGACAGGGGTAGTGACCGGGGAGCTGTTTTTT
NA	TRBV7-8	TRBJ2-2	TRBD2	CASSPAVGLAGSGELFF	TGTGCCAGCAGCCCAGCGGTTGGACTAGCGGGATCCGGGGAGCTGTTTTTT
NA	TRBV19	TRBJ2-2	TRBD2	CASSKTSGRGTGELFF	TGTGCCAGTAGTAAGACTAGCGGGAGGGGGACCGGGGAGCTGTTTTTT
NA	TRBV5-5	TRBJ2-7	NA	CASSFSPVREQYF	TGTGCCAGCAGCTTTTCCCCGGTGAGGGAGCAGTACTTC
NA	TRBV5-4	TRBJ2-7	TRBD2	CASTGTSGREQYF	TGTGCCAGTACTGGGACTAGCGGGAGGGAGCAGTACTTC
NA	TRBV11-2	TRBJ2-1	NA	CASSLGRGGQHEQFF	TGTGCCAGCAGCTTGGGCAGGGGCGGGCAACATGAGCAGTTCTTC
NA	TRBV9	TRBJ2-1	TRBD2	CASSVVGSSGRSGEQFF	TGTGCCAGCAGCGTAGTGGGATCTAGCGGGAGAAGCGGTGAGCAGTTCTTC
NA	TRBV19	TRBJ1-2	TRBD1	CASSTQGQGDYGYTF	TGTGCCAGTAGTACCCAAGGACAGGGGGACTATGGCTACACCTTC
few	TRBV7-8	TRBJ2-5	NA	CASSFLRRDLTPPETQYF	TGTGCCAGCAGCTTTTTAAGGCGAGACCTGACTCCGCCAGAGACCCAGTACTTC
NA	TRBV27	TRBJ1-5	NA	CASRTGSNQPQHF	TGTGCCAGCAGAACAGGGAGCAATCAGCCCCAGCATTTT
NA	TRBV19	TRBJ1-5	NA	CASSTPFAGLPNQPQHF	TGTGCCAGTAGTACCCCCTTTGCAGGGTTGCCCAATCAGCCCCAGCATTTT
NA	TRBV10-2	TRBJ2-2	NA	CASSELPAGELFF	TGCGCCAGCAGTGAGCTGCCGGCCGGGGAGCTGTTTTTT
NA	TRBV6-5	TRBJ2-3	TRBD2	CASRRGFFTDTQYF	TGTGCCTCTCGGCGGGGGTTCTTTACAGATACGCAGTATTTT
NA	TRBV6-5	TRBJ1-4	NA	CASSSPPGDEKLFF	TGTGCCAGCAGTTCCCCGCCAGGGGATGAAAAACTGTTTTTT
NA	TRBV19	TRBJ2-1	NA	CASSINKRRSYNEQFF	TGTGCCAGTAGTATCAATAAGCGGAGGTCCTACAATGAGCAGTTCTTC
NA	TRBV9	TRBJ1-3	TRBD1	CASSPRGQGARNTIYF	TGTGCCAGCAGCCCTCGGGGACAGGGGGCTCGAAACACCATATATTTT
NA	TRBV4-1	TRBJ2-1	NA	CASSQEDSPRVDEQFF	TGCGCCAGCAGCCAAGAAGACAGTCCCCGGGTCGATGAGCAGTTCTTC
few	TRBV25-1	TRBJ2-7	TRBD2	CASDGTSGVGEQYF	TGTGCCAGTGACGGGACTAGCGGAGTTGGCGAGCAGTACTTC
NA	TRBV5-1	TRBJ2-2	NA	CASSTDSPTGELFF	TGCGCCAGCAGCACGGACAGCCCCACCGGGGAGCTGTTTTTT
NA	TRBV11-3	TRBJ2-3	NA	CASSPPQADTQYF	TGTGCCAGCAGCCCCCCCCAGGCAGATACGCAGTATTTT
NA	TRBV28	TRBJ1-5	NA	CASRLGQGNQPQHF	TGTGCCAGCCGTCTTGGTCAGGGCAATCAGCCCCAGCATTTT
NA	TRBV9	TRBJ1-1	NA	CASSLGKAQEGTEAFF	TGTGCCAGCAGCCTCGGAAAGGCCCAGGAGGGTACTGAAGCTTTCTTT
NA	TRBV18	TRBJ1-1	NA	CASSRDAGENTEAFF	TGTGCCAGCTCACGTGACGCGGGGGAGAACACTGAAGCTTTCTTT
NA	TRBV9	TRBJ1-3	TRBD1	CASSVRDRVWDSGNTIYF	TGTGCCAGCAGCGTCCGGGACAGGGTTTGGGACTCTGGAAACACCATATATTTT
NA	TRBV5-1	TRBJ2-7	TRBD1	CASSPGGNIYEQYF	TGCGCCAGCAGCCCAGGGGGCAATATTTACGAGCAGTACTTC
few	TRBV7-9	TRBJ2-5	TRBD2	CASSFPLRREALETQYF	TGTGCCAGCAGCTTTCCCTTAAGGCGGGAGGCTCTGGAGACCCAGTACTTC
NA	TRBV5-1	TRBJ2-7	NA	CASSLGQASYEQYF	TGCGCCAGCAGCTTGGGACAGGCGTCCTACGAGCAGTACTTC
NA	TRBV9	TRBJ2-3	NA	CASSVAGVGTTDTQYF	TGTGCCAGCAGCGTAGCGGGAGTGGGGACCACAGATACGCAGTATTTT
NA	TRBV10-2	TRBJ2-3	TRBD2	CASSERTSGTDTQYF	TGCGCCAGCAGTGAGAGGACTAGCGGCACAGATACGCAGTATTTT
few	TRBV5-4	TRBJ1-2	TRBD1	CASSWDRGDYGYTF	TGTGCCAGCAGCTGGGACAGGGGGGACTATGGCTACACCTTC
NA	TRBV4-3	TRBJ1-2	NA	CASSQLPVSNYGYTF	TGCGCCAGCAGCCAGCTTCCGGTTTCTAACTATGGCTACACCTTC